The subject of this entry is one T cell receptor beta chain. This sample was included in a study of blood T cell repertoires in COVID-19. Study-wide background: The United States, Italy and Spain supplied acute and convalescent COVID-19 samples. T cells, B-cell-depleted T cells, or PBMCs provided the cDNA or gDNA that served as material.

This CDR3 contains 14 residues. V dropped 2 bases and J dropped 5; count of bases not matched to a gene: 7. CDR1 and CDR2 (germline): SGHRS, YFSETQ. Original methodology: Counts of nucleated cells, estimated from reference gene primer amplification, were obtained. Libraries were prepared by immunoSEQ multiplex PCR; TCRdb keeps only in-frame clonotypes and omits some of them. That table is the source of V, J and clone size, and D and trimming were worked out from the DNA. This table holds 85,000 to 130,000 clones, about 86% found once. The chain combines TRBV5-1 with TRBJ2-7; 7 bases agree with TRBD2. The receptor was derived from a woman of 80 years or more with active or convalescent COVID-19. Material: peripheral blood. The CDR3, as DNA: TGCGCCAGCAGCTTAAAGGGCGGGGGAGACGAGCAGTACTTC. Residues: CASSLKGGGDEQYF.